A selection of T cell receptor beta chains follows, all from one sample in a study of blood T cells in healthy people across ages. TCRdb reanalysed the 5' RACE reads using MiXCR and keeps one entry per CDR3 protein. The table includes over 1,500,000 distinct CDR3 sequences, approximately 39% detected once. Material: blood. The source of these receptors is a human donor in good health. Both conserved end residues are part of each CDR3. D genes are given only for firm matches. For some rows the clone size is stated as once, few or many, or as a class when expanded; others skip it.

>TRBJ2-3|-|-|TRBV7-9
CASSLAIRVRTDTQYF
TGTGCCAGCAGCTTAGCGATAAGGGTTCGAACAGATACGCAGTATTTT
>TRBJ2-7|-|-|TRBV28
CASSFPNRDTLLYEQYF
TGTGCCAGCAGTTTCCCTAACCGGGACACTCTGCTCTACGAGCAGTACTTC
>TRBJ1-6|-|-|TRBV20-1
CSASSLGSTYNSPLHF
TGCAGTGCTAGTTCCCTAGGGAGTACCTATAATTCACCCCTCCACTTT
>TRBJ1-1|-|TRBD1|TRBV29-1
CIVQGASEAFF
TGCATCGTACAGGGGGCATCTGAAGCTTTCTTT
>TRBJ2-6|few|-|TRBV24-1
CATSDGGANVLTF
TGTGCCACCAGTGATGGTGGGGCCAACGTCCTGACTTTC
>TRBJ1-5|few|-|TRBV12-3/TRBV12-4
CASSPDGLDQPQHF
TGTGCCAGCAGTCCGGACGGCCTAGATCAGCCCCAGCATTTT
>TRBJ2-1|-|TRBD2|TRBV7-8
CASSRPVAGAYNEQFF
TGTGCCAGCAGCCGTCCTGTAGCGGGGGCCTACAATGAGCAGTTCTTC
>TRBJ1-1|-|-|TRBV14
CASSQYWSSEAFF
TGTGCCAGCAGCCAATATTGGTCGTCTGAAGCTTTCTTT
>TRBJ2-1|few|TRBD1|TRBV4-2
CASSQDLGQWDEQFF
TGTGCCAGCAGCCAAGATCTGGGACAGTGGGATGAGCAGTTCTTC
>TRBJ1-2|-|-|TRBV30
CAWRRGRDYGYTF
TGTGCCTGGAGGCGTGGACGGGACTATGGCTACACCTTC
>TRBJ2-7|-|TRBD1|TRBV28
CASSFPQGAPREQYF
TGTGCCAGCAGTTTTCCACAGGGGGCTCCTAGAGAGCAGTACTTC
>TRBJ2-1|-|-|TRBV5-1
CASSLGGTTRNEQFF
TGCGCCAGCAGCTTGGGTGGGACGACTAGGAATGAGCAGTTCTTC
>TRBJ1-1|-|-|TRBV20-1
CSARSLYRVEDTEAFF
TGCAGTGCTCGCAGCTTATACAGGGTCGAGGACACTGAAGCTTTCTTT
>TRBJ2-1|-|TRBD2|TRBV9
CASSVSGGQYNEQFF
TGTGCCAGTAGCGTATCGGGGGGGCAGTACAATGAGCAGTTCTTC
>TRBJ2-3|once|-|TRBV12-3/TRBV12-4
CASAFADTQYF
TGTGCCAGCGCCTTCGCAGATACGCAGTATTTT
>TRBJ2-4|-|-|TRBV7-2
CASSLEPQGHIQYF
TGTGCCAGCAGCTTAGAACCACAGGGTCACATTCAGTACTTC
>TRBJ1-2|-|-|TRBV20-1
CSARGGGDASGYTF
TGCAGTGCTAGGGGAGGAGGGGATGCTAGTGGCTACACCTTC
>TRBJ2-7|-|-|TRBV7-2
CASSLAQGVAYEQYF
TGTGCCAGCAGCTTAGCACAGGGTGTCGCCTACGAGCAGTACTTC
>TRBJ2-1|-|-|TRBV28
CASKTGRSSYNEQFF
TGTGCCAGCAAGACCGGACGGAGCTCCTACAATGAGCAGTTCTTC
>TRBJ2-5|-|TRBD2|TRBV29-1
CSVEGLAGPISETQYF
TGCAGCGTCGAGGGACTAGCGGGGCCAATTTCAGAGACCCAGTACTTC
>TRBJ2-3|few|-|TRBV6-2/TRBV6-3
CASSYGPRSSTDTQYF
TGTGCCAGCAGTTACGGCCCGCGGAGTAGCACAGATACGCAGTATTTT
>TRBJ1-5|few|TRBD1|TRBV5-1
CASSSGTADQPQHF
TGCGCCAGCAGCTCAGGGACAGCTGATCAGCCCCAGCATTTT
>TRBJ1-2|few|TRBD1|TRBV12-3/TRBV12-4
CASSYRGLGNGYTF
TGTGCCAGCAGCTACAGGGGGCTTGGGAATGGCTACACCTTC
>TRBJ1-2|-|TRBD1|TRBV9
CASSVGTGGGLHNYGYTF
TGTGCCAGCAGCGTCGGGACAGGGGGCGGGCTTCATAACTATGGCTACACCTTC
>TRBJ2-3|few|TRBD1|TRBV29-1
CSVAQGKDTQYF
TGCAGCGTTGCACAGGGGAAAGATACGCAGTATTTT